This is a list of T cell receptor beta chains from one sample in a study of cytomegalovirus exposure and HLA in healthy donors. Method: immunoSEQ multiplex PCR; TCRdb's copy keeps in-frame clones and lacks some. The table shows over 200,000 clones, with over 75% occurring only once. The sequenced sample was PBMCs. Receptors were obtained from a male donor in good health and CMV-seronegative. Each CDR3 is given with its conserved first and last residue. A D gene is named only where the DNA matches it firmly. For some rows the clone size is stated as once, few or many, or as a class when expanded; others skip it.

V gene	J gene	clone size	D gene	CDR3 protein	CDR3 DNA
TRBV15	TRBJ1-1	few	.	CATSRDLWQGGTEAFF	TGTGCCACCAGCAGAGATCTATGGCAGGGTGGCACTGAAGCTTTCTTT
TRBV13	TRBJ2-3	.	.	CASSLGRAADTQYF	TGTGCCAGCAGCTTAGGCCGAGCGGCAGATACGCAGTATTTT
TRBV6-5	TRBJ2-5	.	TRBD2	CASTTSGKLAETQYF	TGTGCCAGCACGACTAGCGGGAAATTAGCTGAGACCCAGTACTTC
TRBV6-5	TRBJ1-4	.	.	CASSEGGREKLFF	TGTGCCAGCAGTGAAGGGGGACGTGAAAAACTGTTTTTT
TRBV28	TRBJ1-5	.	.	CASSLEQGSKPQHF	TGTGCCAGCAGTTTAGAGCAGGGTTCTAAGCCCCAGCATTTT
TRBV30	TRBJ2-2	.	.	CAWSVRGDTGELFF	TGTGCCTGGAGTGTAAGAGGAGACACCGGGGAGCTGTTTTTT
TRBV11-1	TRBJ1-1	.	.	CASSFPGREAFF	TGTGCCAGCAGCTTTCCGGGTCGGGAAGCTTTCTTT
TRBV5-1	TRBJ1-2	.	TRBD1	CASSLFYRGRRGYTF	TGCGCCAGCAGCTTGTTTTACAGGGGGCGTCGTGGCTACACCTTC
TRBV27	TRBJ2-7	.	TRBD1	CASSPQGAGNSYEQYF	TGTGCCAGCAGTCCCCAGGGGGCGGGCAACTCCTACGAGCAGTACTTC
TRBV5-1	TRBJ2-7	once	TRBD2	CASSPETSGGEQYF	TGCGCCAGCAGCCCTGAGACTAGCGGGGGCGAGCAGTACTTC
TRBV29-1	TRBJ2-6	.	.	CSVAGNSWANVLTF	TGCAGCGTTGCGGGTAATAGCTGGGCCAACGTCCTGACTTTC
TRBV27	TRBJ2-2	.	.	CASSPYTGELFF	TGTGCCAGCAGTCCTTACACCGGGGAGCTGTTTTTT
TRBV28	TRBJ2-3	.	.	CASSLEQSTDTQYF	TGTGCCAGCAGTTTAGAACAGAGCACAGATACGCAGTATTTT
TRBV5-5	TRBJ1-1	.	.	CVSSLRRGAINTEAFF	TGTGTCAGCAGCTTGAGGCGGGGGGCAATCAACACTGAAGCTTTCTTT
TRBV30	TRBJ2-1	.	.	CAWRNRVYNEQFF	TGTGCCTGGAGGAACAGGGTCTACAATGAGCAGTTCTTC
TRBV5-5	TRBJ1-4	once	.	CASSQTGIGEKLFF	TGTGCCAGCAGCCAAACGGGGATAGGAGAAAAACTGTTTTTT
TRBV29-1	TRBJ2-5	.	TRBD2	CSVKTSTETQYF	TGCAGCGTGAAGACTAGCACGGAGACCCAGTACTTC
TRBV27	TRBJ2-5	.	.	CASRRTMRVQETQYF	TGTGCCAGCAGGAGAACCATGAGGGTCCAAGAGACCCAGTACTTC
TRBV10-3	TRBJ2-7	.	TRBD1	CAINRGGLYEQYF	TGTGCCATCAACAGGGGTGGTCTCTACGAGCAGTACTTC
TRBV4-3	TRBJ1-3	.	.	CASSQAYGGARGNTIYF	TGCGCCAGCAGCCAAGCTTATGGTGGGGCGCGGGGAAACACCATATATTTT
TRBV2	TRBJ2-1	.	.	CATLDENEQFF	TGTGCCACTCTAGACGAGAATGAGCAGTTCTTC
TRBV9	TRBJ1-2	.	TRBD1	CASSVGTGNGYTF	TGTGCCAGCAGCGTCGGGACAGGGAATGGCTACACCTTC
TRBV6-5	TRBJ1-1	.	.	CASSNSGGNTEAFF	TGTGCCAGCAGTAACTCGGGAGGCAACACTGAAGCTTTCTTT